Shown below are 28 T cell receptor beta chains from a single sample sequenced in a study of blood T cells in healthy people across ages. The authors ran a second PCR of about 7 to 11 cycles using a sample-barcoded 5' primer and a J-beta primer mix. TCRdb re-analysed the 5' RACE reads in MiXCR, keeping a single row per CDR3 protein. The data show roughly 730,000 distinct CDR3 sequences, roughly three fifths seen once. Input material: blood. These receptors all stem from a man aged 40-49 years in good health.

The J gene is TRBJ2-5, the V gene TRBV20-1; TRBD2 might be the D (6 bases). CDR1 and CDR2 from the germline V gene are DFQATT and SNEGSKA (reference sequence). CDR3 length: 13 residues. V was clipped by 2 bases and J by 2 bases, with 9 bases between them. CDR3 sequence: CSARYLAQETQYF. CDR3 nucleotide sequence: TGCAGTGCTAGATATCTAGCGCAAGAGACCCAGTACTTC.

This clonotype came up once. V and J are TRBV6-4 and TRBJ1-6; a possible D gene is TRBD1 (6 bases). Germline V gives CDR1 MRHNA, CDR2 SNTAGT. CDR3 size: 13 residues. Between the trimmed V and J ends, which lost 2 bases and 10 bases, there was a span of 9 bases. The CDR3 loop reads CASSDRGESPLHF. CDR3 in DNA: TGTGCCAGCAGTGACAGGGGGGAATCACCCCTCCACTTT.

V usage is TRBV5-5 and J usage is TRBJ1-2; D not certain. This CDR3 has 14 residues. Germline V lookup: CDR1 SGHKS, CDR2 YYEKEE (reference sequence). Trimming shortened V by 0 bases and J by 4 bases, and 10 bases separated the two germline ends. The CDR3, as DNA: TGTGCCAGCAGCTTGGCGGCCGTCACCTATGGCTACACCTTC. This encodes CASSLAAVTYGYTF.

The rearrangement joins TRBV15 to TRBJ2-3; tentatively, D is TRBD2 (6 bases). CDR1 LNHNV and CDR2 YYDKDF come from the germline V gene (reference sequence). CDR3 length equals 15 residues. V was clipped by 5 bases and J by 0 bases, with 12 bases between them. This chain's CDR3 is CATSAGTYSTDTQYF. DNA of the CDR3: TGTGCCACCAGCGCGGGGACTTATAGCACAGATACGCAGTATTTT.

V is TRBV19 and J is TRBJ2-7; D is unresolved. Trimming took off 2 bases at V and 6 bases at J, with 11 bases between the two ends. Germline V gene sequence: CDR1 LNHDA, CDR2 SQIVND (reference sequence). This CDR3 comprises 13 residues. The CDR3 is CASSIIGLGEQYF. Here the CDR3 DNA reads TGTGCCAGTAGTATAATAGGGCTGGGCGAGCAGTACTTC.

The chain recombines TRBV9 with TRBJ2-7; D might be TRBD1 (5 bases). CDR3 length: 15 amino acids. Germline CDR1 reads SGDLS; CDR2 reads YYNGEE. Trimming took off 4 bases at V and 0 bases at J, with 14 bases between the two ends. CDR3 DNA: TGTGCCAGCAGCCCCCGACAGAGGAACTCCTACGAGCAGTACTTC. Translation: CASSPRQRNSYEQYF.

This clonotype has just one count. V and J are TRBV4-3 and TRBJ2-3; 8 bases match TRBD1. Trimming at V came to 4 bases and at J to 4 bases, leaving 4 bases not matched to a gene. The germline V gene has CDR1 LGHNA and CDR2 YSLEER. The CDR3 has 14 residues. The CDR3 is CASSPKQGADTQYF. The CDR3 DNA reads TGCGCCAGCAGCCCGAAACAGGGGGCAGATACGCAGTATTTT.

The chain links TRBV29-1 to TRBJ2-2; D is ambiguous. Trimming shortened V by 4 bases and J by 1 base, and 16 bases separated the two germline ends. CDR3 length: 16 residues. Germline CDR1 SQVTM, CDR2 ANQGSEA. CDR3 in amino acids: CSVGISFPMNTGELFF. The DNA for the CDR3 is TGCAGCGTTGGCATTAGCTTCCCCATGAACACCGGGGAGCTGTTTTTT.

The J gene is TRBJ1-5, the V gene TRBV27, with a weak D call TRBD1 (6 bases). The CDR3 spans 14 residues. Germline CDR1 reads MNHEY; CDR2 reads SMNVEV (reference sequence). Trimming pared 5 bases from V and 1 base from J, leaving 9 bases between. Here the CDR3 reads CASSVTGSNQPQHF. The CDR3 nucleotides read TGTGCCAGCAGTGTAACAGGGAGCAATCAGCCCCAGCATTTT.

The chain combines TRBV2 with TRBJ2-7; a possible D gene is TRBD2 (6 bases). The CDR3 sequence is 13 residues long. V lost 2 bases to trimming and J lost 3 bases, with 8 bases between them. Germline-derived CDR1 and CDR2 are SNHLY and FYNNEI. The CDR3: CASSEMDYYEQYF. CDR3 nucleotides: TGTGCCAGCAGTGAAATGGACTACTACGAGCAGTACTTC.

CDR3 DNA sequence: TGTGCCAGCAGTCGGGGTTCCCTCTCTGGGGCCAACGTCCTGACTTTC. Amino acid sequence: CASSRGSLSGANVLTF. This chain connects TRBV28 to TRBJ2-6, with D possibly being TRBD2 (5 bases). Germline V gene data show CDR1 as MDHEN and CDR2 as SYDVKM. CDR3 size: 16 residues. V lost 5 bases to trimming and J lost 0 bases, with 11 bases between them.

The rearrangement links TRBV25-1 to TRBJ2-2; D call uncertain. Germline V lookup: CDR1 MGHDK, CDR2 SYGVNS. This CDR3 has 15 amino acids. The V end was cut by 1 base, the J end by 0 bases, with 6 bases between. The CDR3 sequence is CASSEFGTNTGELFF. CDR3 DNA sequence: TGTGCCAGCAGTGAATTCGGTACGAACACCGGGGAGCTGTTTTTT.

This clonotype was counted between two and nine times. The gene calls are TRBV18 and TRBJ1-5; the D gene is possibly TRBD1 (5 bases). Germline assignment: CDR1 KGHSH and CDR2 LQKENI. V lost 6 bases to trimming and J lost 4 bases, with 13 bases between them. CDR3 size: 14 residues. CDR3 coding DNA: TGTGCCAGCTCTCTAAGACCAGGGAATCAGCCCCAGCATTTT. Its translation: CASSLRPGNQPQHF.

Only a few counts were recorded for this clonotype. V and J are TRBV28 and TRBJ1-2, with D unresolved. The ends were cut back, 3 bases at V and 3 bases at J, with 8 bases in the middle. CDR1 and CDR2 from the germline V gene are MDHEN and SYDVKM. The length of the CDR3 is 13 residues. The CDR3 DNA follows: TGTGCCAGCAGTTTTGGCGGAGACTATGGCTACACCTTC. Encoded protein: CASSFGGDYGYTF.

This rearrangement joins TRBV5-1 to TRBJ1-2; D possibly corresponds to TRBD1 (6 bases). V lost 4 bases and J 4 bases, leaving 14 bases between the germline ends. The CDR3 is 14 amino acids. Germline V gene lookup returns CDR1 SGHRS and CDR2 YFSETQ. The CDR3 coding sequence is TGCGCCAGCAGCCCCTCCGACAGGACCTATGGCTACACCTTC. It specifies CASSPSDRTYGYTF.

In its sample, this clonotype was seen a few times. CDR3 residues: CASSPTGINYEQYF. CDR3 coding DNA: TGTGCCAGCAGCCCCACAGGGATAAACTACGAGCAGTACTTC. The chain carries TRBV3-1 and TRBJ2-7; TRBD1 might be the D (6 bases). The germline V gene has CDR1 LGHDT and CDR2 YNNKEL (reference sequence). The CDR3 covers 14 residues. Trimming removed 4 bases at V and 3 bases at J, with 13 bases between.

V is TRBV9 and J is TRBJ2-5, with 8 bases fitting TRBD1. V lost 0 bases to trimming and J lost 5 bases; unmatched junction nucleotides: 6. The germline V gene encodes CDR1 SGDLS and CDR2 YYNGEE. The CDR3 length is 15 residues. CDR3 coding DNA: TGTGCCAGCAGCGTAGACCATACAGGGGGTGAGACCCAGTACTTC. Protein: CASSVDHTGGETQYF. Complete variable domain (other parts from reference TRBV9 and TRBJ2-5): DSGVTQTPKHLITATGQRVTLRCSPRSGDLSVYWYQQSLDQGLQFLIQYYNGEERAKGNILERFSAQQFPDLHSELNLSSLELGDSALYFCASSVDHTGGETQYFGPGTRLLVL.

To note about this clonotype: Sequence at one end of the junction differs from germline and may be a read error. The chain uses TRBV28 and TRBJ2-5; 8 nucleotides align to TRBD2. The J call may be wrong; the DNA end is better matched by TRBJ2-4. Germline assignment: CDR1 MDHEN and CDR2 SYDVKM. The CDR3 runs 16 residues. The CDR3 loop is CASSGALAGNKSIQYF. CDR3 DNA: TGTGCCAGCAGTGGGGCCTTAGCGGGGAACAAAAGCATTCAGTACTTC.

There are many counts of this clonotype. One junction end does not reproduce the germline sequence, and a read error may be involved. This chain uses TRBV6-5 with TRBJ2-7; TRBD1 is a possible D gene (5 bases). Germline loops: CDR1 MNHEY, CDR2 SVGAGI. The CDR3 length is 11 residues. CDR3 protein: CASRDSYEQYF. The CDR3 DNA is TGCGCCAGCAGGGATTCCTACGAGCAGTACTTC.

The chain recombines TRBV14 with TRBJ2-7; no clear D. Deletions cut 1 base from V and 3 bases from J, with 13 bases between. This CDR3 contains 15 residues. CDR1 and CDR2 (germline): SGHDN, FVKESK. The CDR3 DNA sequence: TGTGCCAGCAGCCAAGTATTTGGAATTAGCTACGAGCAGTACTTC. Its protein is CASSQVFGISYEQYF. Together with reference TRBV14 and TRBJ2-7, the CDR3 gives the full variable domain: EAGVTQFPSHSVIEKGQTVTLRCDPISGHDNLYWYRRVMGKEIKFLLHFVKESKQDESGMPNNRFLAERTGGTYSTLKVQPAELEDSGVYFCASSQVFGISYEQYFGPGTRLTVT.

This chain links TRBV7-3 with TRBJ1-1; D gene uncertain. Germline CDR1 reads SGHTA; CDR2 reads FQGTGA. The CDR3 loop spans 14 amino acids. V dropped 4 bases and J dropped 6 bases, with 15 bases sitting between them. Here the CDR3 DNA reads TGTGCCAGCAGCTCACAACCCTCCGGGGCTGAAGCTTTCTTT. Protein product: CASSSQPSGAEAFF.

The genes are TRBV6-2 or TRBV6-3 and TRBJ2-6; 7 positions match TRBD1. The length of the CDR3 is 15 residues. V lost 10 bases to trimming and J lost 3 bases; unmatched junction nucleotides: 9. CDR1 is MNHEY and CDR2 is SVGEGT in the germline V gene. This chain's CDR3 is CATKGQGVGANVLTF. The CDR3 DNA follows: TGTGCCACGAAAGGGCAGGGGGTTGGGGCCAACGTCCTGACTTTC.

The gene calls are TRBV10-3 and TRBJ2-2; TRBD1 matches 8 bases. V shed 6 bases and J 0 bases; nucleotides not matched to a gene: 3. Germline V gives CDR1 ENHRY, CDR2 SYGVKD. There are 15 residues in the CDR3. CDR3: CAIRTGQANTGELFF. CDR3 DNA sequence: TGTGCCATCAGAACGGGACAGGCGAACACCGGGGAGCTGTTTTTT.

This chain joins TRBV28 and TRBJ1-1; D is undetermined. Per germline, CDR1 MDHEN and CDR2 SYDVKM. Between the trimmed V and J ends, which lost 7 bases and 1 base, there was a span of 4 bases. The CDR3 covers 11 residues. The CDR3 is CASKANTEAFF. CDR3 DNA sequence: TGTGCCAGCAAAGCGAACACTGAAGCTTTCTTT.

This clonotype was seen a handful of times. The CDR3 here is CASSRDRTTYGYTF. In nucleotides, the CDR3 is TGTGCCAGCAGCCGCGACAGAACAACCTATGGCTACACCTTC. This chain connects TRBV11-1 to TRBJ1-2; weak D call: TRBD1 (5 bases). The CDR3 sequence is 14 residues long. The V end lost 5 bases, the J end lost 4 bases, and 14 bases lay between the germline ends. Germline V CDR1 and CDR2: SGHAT, FQDESV (reference sequence).

CDR3 sequence reads: CASSTQTGNGYTF. The CDR3 nucleotides read TGTGCCAGCAGTACTCAGACAGGGAATGGCTACACCTTC. The V gene is TRBV25-1, the J gene TRBJ1-2; 7 bases match TRBD1. V was clipped by 5 bases and J by 6 bases; unmatched bases: 6. CDR3 length: 13 amino acids. Germline CDR1 and CDR2: MGHDK and SYGVNS.

The CDR3: CASSQASGGYNEQFF. The DNA of the CDR3 is TGTGCCAGCAGCCAAGCTTCGGGGGGATACAATGAGCAGTTCTTC. The V and J genes are TRBV3-1 and TRBJ2-1; 7 nucleotides line up with TRBD2. J lost 4 bases, V lost 1 base, and 4 bases had no gene match. Germline V gene lookup returns CDR1 LGHDT and CDR2 YNNKEL (reference sequence). The CDR3 runs to 15 residues.

The V call is TRBV20-1, the J call TRBJ2-7; TRBD2 aligns across 8 bases. CDR3 length: 16 amino acids. CDR1 and CDR2 (germline): DFQATT, SNEGSKA (reference sequence). J gave up 2 bases and V 6 bases, and 15 bases lay outside the gene matches. The CDR3 region has the DNA TGCAGTGCAAAGAAGCCGGGACCAGCGGGGGCCTACGAGCAGTACTTC. It codes for CSAKKPGPAGAYEQYF.